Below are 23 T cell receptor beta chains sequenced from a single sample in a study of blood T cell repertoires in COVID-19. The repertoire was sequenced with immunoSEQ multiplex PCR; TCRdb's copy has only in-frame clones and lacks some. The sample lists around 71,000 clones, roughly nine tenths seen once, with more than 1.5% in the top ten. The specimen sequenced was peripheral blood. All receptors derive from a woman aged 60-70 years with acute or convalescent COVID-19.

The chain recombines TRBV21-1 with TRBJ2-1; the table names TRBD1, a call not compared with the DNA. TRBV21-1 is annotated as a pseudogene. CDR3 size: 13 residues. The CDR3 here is CARETGGDNEQFF. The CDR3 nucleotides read TGTGCCAGGGAGACAGGGGGGGACAATGAGCAGTTCTTC.

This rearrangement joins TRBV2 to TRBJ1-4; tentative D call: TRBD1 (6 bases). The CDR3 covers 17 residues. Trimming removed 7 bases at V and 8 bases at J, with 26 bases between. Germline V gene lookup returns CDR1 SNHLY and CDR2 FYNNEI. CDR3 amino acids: CASKPIGGAAVGEKLFF. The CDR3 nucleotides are TGTGCCAGCAAGCCGATAGGGGGTGCAGCGGTAGGGGAAAAACTGTTTTTT.

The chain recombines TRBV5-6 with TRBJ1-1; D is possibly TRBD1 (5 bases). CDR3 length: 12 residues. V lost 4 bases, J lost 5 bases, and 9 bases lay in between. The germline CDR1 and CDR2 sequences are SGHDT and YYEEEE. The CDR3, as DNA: TGTGCCAGCAGCCTTCGGGGGACTGAAGCTTTCTTT. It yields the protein CASSLRGTEAFF.

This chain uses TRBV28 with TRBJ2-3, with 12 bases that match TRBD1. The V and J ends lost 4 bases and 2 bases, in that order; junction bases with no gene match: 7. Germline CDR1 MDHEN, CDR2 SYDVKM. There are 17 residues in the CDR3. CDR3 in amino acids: CASSSPGQGADTDTQYF. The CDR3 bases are TGTGCCAGCAGTTCCCCGGGACAGGGGGCCGACACAGATACGCAGTATTTT.

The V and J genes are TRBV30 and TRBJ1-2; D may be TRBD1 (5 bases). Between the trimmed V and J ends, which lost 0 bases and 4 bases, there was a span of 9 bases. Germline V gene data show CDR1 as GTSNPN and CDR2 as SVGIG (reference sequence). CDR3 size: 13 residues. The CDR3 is CAWSVSGAYGYTF. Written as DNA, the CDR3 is TGTGCCTGGAGTGTAAGCGGGGCCTATGGCTACACCTTC.

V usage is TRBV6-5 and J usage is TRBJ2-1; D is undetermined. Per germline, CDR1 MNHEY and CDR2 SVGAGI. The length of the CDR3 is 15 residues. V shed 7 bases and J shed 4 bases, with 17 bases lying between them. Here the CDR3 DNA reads TGTGCCAGCACCCCAACTCCTAACTCTTACAATGAGCAGTTCTTC. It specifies CASTPTPNSYNEQFF.

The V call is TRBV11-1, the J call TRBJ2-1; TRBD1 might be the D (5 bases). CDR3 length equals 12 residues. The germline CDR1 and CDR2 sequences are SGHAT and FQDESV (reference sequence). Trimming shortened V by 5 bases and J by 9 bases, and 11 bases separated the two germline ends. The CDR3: CASSAQGLEQFF. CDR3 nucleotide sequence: TGTGCCAGCAGCGCGCAGGGTCTTGAGCAGTTCTTC. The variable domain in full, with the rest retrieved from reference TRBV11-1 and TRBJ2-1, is EAEVAQSPRYKITEKSQAVAFWCDPISGHATLYWYRQILGQGPELLVQFQDESVVDDSQLPKDRFSAERLKGVDSTLKIQPAELGDSAMYLCASSAQGLEQFFGPGTRLTVL.

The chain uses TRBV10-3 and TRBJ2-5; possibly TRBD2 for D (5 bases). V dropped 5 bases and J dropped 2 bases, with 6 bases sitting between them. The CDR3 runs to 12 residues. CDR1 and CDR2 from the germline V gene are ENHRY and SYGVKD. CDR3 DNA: TGTGCCATCAGTAGGGAGCAAGAGACCCAGTACTTC. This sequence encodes CAISREQETQYF.

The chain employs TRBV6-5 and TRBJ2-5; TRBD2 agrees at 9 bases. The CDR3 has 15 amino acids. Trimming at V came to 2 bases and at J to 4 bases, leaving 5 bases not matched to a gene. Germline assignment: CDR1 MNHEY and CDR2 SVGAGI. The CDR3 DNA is TGTGCCAGCAGTTACGGGCGGGAGGGTGGAGAGACCCAGTACTTC. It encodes CASSYGREGGETQYF.

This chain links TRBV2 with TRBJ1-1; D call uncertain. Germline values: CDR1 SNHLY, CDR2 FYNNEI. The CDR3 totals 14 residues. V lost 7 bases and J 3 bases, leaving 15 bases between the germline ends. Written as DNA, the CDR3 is TGTGCCAGCAACTCAGAGGGCAGCTACACTGAAGCTTTCTTT. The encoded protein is CASNSEGSYTEAFF.

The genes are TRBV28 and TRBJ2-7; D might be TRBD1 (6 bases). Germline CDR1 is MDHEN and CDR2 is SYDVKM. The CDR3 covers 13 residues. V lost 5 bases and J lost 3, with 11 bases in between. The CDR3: CASSPPRGYEQYF. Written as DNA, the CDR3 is TGTGCCAGCAGTCCCCCCAGGGGCTACGAGCAGTACTTC.

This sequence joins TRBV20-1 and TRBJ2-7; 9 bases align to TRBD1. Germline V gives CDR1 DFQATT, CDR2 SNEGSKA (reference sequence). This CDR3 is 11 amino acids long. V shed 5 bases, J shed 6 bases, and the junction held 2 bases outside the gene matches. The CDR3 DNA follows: TGCAGTGCTCGGACAGGGGTCGAGCAGTACTTC. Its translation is CSARTGVEQYF.

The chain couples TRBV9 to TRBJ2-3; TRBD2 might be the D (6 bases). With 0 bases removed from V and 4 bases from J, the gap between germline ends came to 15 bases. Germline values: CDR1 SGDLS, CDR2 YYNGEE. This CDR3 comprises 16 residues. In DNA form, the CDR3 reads TGTGCCAGCAGCGTAGCCGGGCTAGCGTACCCAGATACGCAGTATTTT. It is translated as CASSVAGLAYPDTQYF.

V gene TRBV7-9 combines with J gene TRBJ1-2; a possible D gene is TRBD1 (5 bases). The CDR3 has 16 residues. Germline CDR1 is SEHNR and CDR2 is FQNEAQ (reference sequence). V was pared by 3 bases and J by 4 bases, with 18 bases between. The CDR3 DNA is TGTGCCAGCAGCTTTACAACAGCTGGAACAGGCTATGGCTACACCTTC. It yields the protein CASSFTTAGTGYGYTF.

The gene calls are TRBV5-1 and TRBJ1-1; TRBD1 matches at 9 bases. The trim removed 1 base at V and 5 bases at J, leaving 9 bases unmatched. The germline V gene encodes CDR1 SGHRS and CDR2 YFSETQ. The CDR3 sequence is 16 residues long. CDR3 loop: CASSLSRDRAATEAFF. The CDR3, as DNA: TGCGCCAGCAGCTTGTCTCGGGACAGGGCGGCAACTGAAGCTTTCTTT.

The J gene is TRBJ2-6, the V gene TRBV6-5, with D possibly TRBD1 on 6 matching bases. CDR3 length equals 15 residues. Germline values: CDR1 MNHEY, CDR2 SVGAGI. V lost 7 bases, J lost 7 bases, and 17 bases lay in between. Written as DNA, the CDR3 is TGTGCCAGCAAGCGTGGGGGCCGGGGAGCCAACGTCCTGACTTTC. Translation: CASKRGGRGANVLTF.

The CDR3 DNA sequence: TGTGCCAGCAGCTATGGGCCGGGGGCTGAAGCTTTCTTT. Its translation: CASSYGPGAEAFF. The rearrangement links TRBV11-3 to TRBJ1-1, with D tentatively TRBD1 (5 bases). In germline, CDR1 is SGHNT, CDR2 YENEEA. The CDR3 runs to 13 residues. Trimming stripped 4 bases from V and 6 bases from J, with 12 bases between.

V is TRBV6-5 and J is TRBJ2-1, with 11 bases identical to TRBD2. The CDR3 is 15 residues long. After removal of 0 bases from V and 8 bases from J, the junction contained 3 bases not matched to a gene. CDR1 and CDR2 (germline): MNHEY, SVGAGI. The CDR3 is CASSYSLAGGHEQFF. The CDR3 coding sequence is TGTGCCAGCAGTTACTCATTAGCGGGAGGGCATGAGCAGTTCTTC.

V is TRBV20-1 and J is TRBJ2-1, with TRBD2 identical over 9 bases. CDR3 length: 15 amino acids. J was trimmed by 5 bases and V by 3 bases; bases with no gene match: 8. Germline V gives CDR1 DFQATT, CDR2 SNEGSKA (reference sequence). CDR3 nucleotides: TGCAGTGCTAGTCGTGCTAGCGGGACTGACAATGAGCAGTTCTTC. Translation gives CSASRASGTDNEQFF.

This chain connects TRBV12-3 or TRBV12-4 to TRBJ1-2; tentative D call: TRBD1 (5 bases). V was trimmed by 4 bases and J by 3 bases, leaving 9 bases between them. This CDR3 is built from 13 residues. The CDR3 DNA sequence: TGTGCCAGCAGTTCAGGGTCGGACTATGGCTACACCTTC. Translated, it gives CASSSGSDYGYTF.

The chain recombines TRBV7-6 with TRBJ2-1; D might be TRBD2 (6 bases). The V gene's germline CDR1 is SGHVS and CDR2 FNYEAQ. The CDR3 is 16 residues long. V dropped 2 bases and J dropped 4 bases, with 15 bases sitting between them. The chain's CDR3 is CASSLRTEGPYNEQFF. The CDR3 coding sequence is TGTGCCAGCAGCTTAAGGACGGAGGGACCTTACAATGAGCAGTTCTTC.

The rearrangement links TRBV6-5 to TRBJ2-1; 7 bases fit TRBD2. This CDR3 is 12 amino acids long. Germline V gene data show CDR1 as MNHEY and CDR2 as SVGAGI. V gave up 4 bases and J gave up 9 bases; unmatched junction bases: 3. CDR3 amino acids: CASSWGEGEQFF. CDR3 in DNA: TGTGCCAGCAGTTGGGGGGAGGGTGAGCAGTTCTTC.

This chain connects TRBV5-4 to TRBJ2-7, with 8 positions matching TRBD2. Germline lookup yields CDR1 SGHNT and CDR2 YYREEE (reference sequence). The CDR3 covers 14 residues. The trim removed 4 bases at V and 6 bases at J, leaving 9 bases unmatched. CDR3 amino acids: CASSPPGGAREQYF. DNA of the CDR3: TGTGCCAGCAGCCCTCCGGGGGGGGCGCGCGAGCAGTACTTC.